What follows describes a single T cell receptor beta chain. This specimen belongs to a study of blood T cell repertoires in COVID-19. TCRdb keeps only in-frame clones here, not all; method: immunoSEQ multiplex PCR. The table shows 15,000 to 16,000 clones, with approximately 83% occurring only once. Sequencing input: peripheral blood. This TCR came from a man aged 65 to 79 in a cohort sampled during active COVID-19.

This chain's CDR3 is CASRSNLLAKNIQYF. CDR3 coding DNA: TGTGCCAGCAGAAGCAACCTACTAGCCAAAAACATTCAGTACTTC. The gene calls are TRBV28 and TRBJ2-4; no clear D gene. The CDR3 length is 15 residues. V gave up 6 bases and J gave up 0 bases, with 12 bases separating them. CDR1 MDHEN and CDR2 SYDVKM come from the germline V gene. The full variable domain, completed using reference TRBV28 and TRBJ2-4, is DVKVTQSSRYLVKRTGEKVFLECVQDMDHENMFWYRQDPGLGLRLIYFSYDVKMKEKGDIPEGYSVSREKKERFSLILESASTNQTSMYLCASRSNLLAKNIQYFGAGTRLSVL.